Below, one T cell receptor beta chain is given with its context. After template switching added a universal primer site, the resulting cDNA carried unique molecular identifiers. Using its own MiXCR run on the 5' RACE reads, TCRdb lists one record per CDR3 protein. Of fewer than 900,000 distinct CDR3 sequences in the sample, roughly 18% were seen once. This specimen belongs to a study of identical twins. CDR1 MNHEY and CDR2 SMNVEV come from the germline V gene (reference sequence). V was shortened by 8 bases and J by 2 bases, with 13 bases between the two germline ends. The CDR3 totals 13 residues. In addition, the sample was reused for a study of T cells expressing NK-cell markers.

Specimen: PBMCs. This chain links TRBV27 with TRBJ2-7, with D maybe TRBD2 (6 bases). This clonotype was obtained from a woman under 30 in good health. The CDR3 DNA is TGTGCCAGCGCGCCTAGCGACGCCTACGAGCAGTACTTC. Protein: CASAPSDAYEQYF.